Following are 19 T cell receptor beta chains from one sample sequenced in a study of chemoradiotherapy in HPV16-positive cancers. Method: immunoSEQ multiplex PCR; TCRdb's copy keeps in-frame clones and lacks some. The profile shows roughly 4,200 clones, 65% to 85% of them singletons. The sequencing here drew on tumor tissue, taken from a patient who underwent chemoradiotherapy. The receptors come from a human donor with HPV-associated anogenital cancer.

In DNA form, the CDR3 reads TGCGCCAGCAGCCGGACAGATCTAGCGGGAGTTAGGGAGACCCAGTACTTC. This gives the protein CASSRTDLAGVRETQYF. This sequence joins TRBV5-1 and TRBJ2-5; 10 bases line up with TRBD2. In germline, CDR1 is SGHRS, CDR2 YFSETQ. The CDR3 spans 17 residues. With 4 bases clipped from V and 5 bases from J, the junction kept 14 bases outside the gene matches.

This clone was observed a few times. The chain joins TRBV30 to TRBJ1-4; D might be TRBD1 (5 bases). This CDR3 has 16 amino acids. V lost 2 bases and J 0 bases, leaving 13 bases between the germline ends. Germline CDR1 is GTSNPN and CDR2 is SVGIG (reference sequence). The CDR3 here is CAWSWTPTATNEKLFF. In DNA, the CDR3 is TGTGCCTGGAGTTGGACACCCACTGCAACTAATGAAAAACTGTTTTTT.

The J gene is TRBJ1-4, the V gene TRBV28; 9 nucleotides align to TRBD1. The CDR3 length is 14 residues. Germline V CDR1 and CDR2: MDHEN, SYDVKM. Unmatched junction bases numbered 2, after V lost 4 bases and J lost 5 bases. This CDR3 is CASSSTGGNEKLFF. DNA of the CDR3: TGTGCCAGCAGTTCAACAGGGGGCAATGAAAAACTGTTTTTT.

The chain couples TRBV27 to TRBJ1-2; D might be TRBD1 (5 bases). Germline CDR1 and CDR2: MNHEY and SMNVEV (reference sequence). With 0 bases removed from V and 6 bases from J, the gap between germline ends came to 11 bases. CDR3 length: 14 amino acids. The CDR3 sequence: CASSLSGGWNGYTF. CDR3 bases: TGTGCCAGCAGTTTATCGGGGGGGTGGAATGGCTACACCTTC.

This chain connects TRBV9 to TRBJ1-5; maybe TRBD1 (5 bases). The V gene lost 4 bases and the J gene lost 3 bases, with 14 bases spanning the gap. Germline V gene data show CDR1 as SGDLS and CDR2 as YYNGEE. The CDR3 consists of 15 residues. As DNA, the CDR3 is TGTGCCAGCAGCCCCCGGGACGGTAACAATCAGCCCCAGCATTTT. This sequence encodes CASSPRDGNNQPQHF.

V and J are TRBV7-2 and TRBJ2-3; D unresolved. The CDR3 extends over 13 amino acids. Germline V CDR1 and CDR2: SGHTA, FQGNSA. Trimming shortened V by 5 bases and J by 4 bases, and 10 bases separated the two germline ends. CDR3 bases: TGTGCCAGCAGCCCAGAAATTGCAGATACGCAGTATTTT. Its translation is CASSPEIADTQYF. The full variable domain, rest sourced from reference TRBV7-2 and TRBJ2-3, is GAGVSQSPSNKVTEKGKDVELRCDPISGHTALYWYRQSLGQGLEFLIYFQGNSAPDKSGLPSDRFSAERTGGSVSTLTIQRTQQEDSAVYLCASSPEIADTQYFGPGTRLTVL.

The V gene is TRBV5-6, the J gene TRBJ2-3; TRBD2 matches 14 bases. The germline V gene encodes CDR1 SGHDT and CDR2 YYEEEE. The CDR3 sequence is 17 residues long. With 3 bases clipped from V and 5 bases from J, the junction kept 8 bases outside the gene matches. Here the CDR3 reads CASSSIGTSGGIDTQYF. The CDR3 nucleotides are TGTGCCAGCAGCTCTATCGGGACTAGCGGGGGAATAGATACGCAGTATTTT.

The chain is built from TRBV7-2 and TRBJ2-7; 7 positions match TRBD1. The CDR3 runs 15 residues. The germline CDR1 and CDR2 sequences are SGHTA and FQGNSA. J was trimmed by 7 bases and V by 5 bases; bases with no gene match: 14. The CDR3 protein is CASSPDRALGGEQYF. Written as DNA, the CDR3 is TGTGCCAGCAGCCCCGACAGGGCGTTAGGGGGTGAGCAGTACTTC.

V usage is TRBV6-5 and J usage is TRBJ2-7; 11 nucleotides line up with TRBD2. Germline values: CDR1 MNHEY, CDR2 SVGAGI. The CDR3 sequence is 15 residues long. V was pared by 6 bases and J by 1 base, with 5 bases of the junction left unmatched. The CDR3 reads CASRPRTSGSYEQYF. The DNA for the CDR3 is TGTGCCAGCAGACCTAGGACTAGCGGGTCCTACGAGCAGTACTTC.

The V call is TRBV15, the J call TRBJ1-1; TRBD1 matches 8 bases. The V segment lost 3 bases and the J segment 11 bases; nucleotides outside the gene matches: 11. CDR3 length: 14 residues. Per the germline V gene, CDR1 is LNHNV and CDR2 is YYDKDF (reference sequence). CDR3 protein: CATSSRQGTTGAFF. CDR3 nucleotide sequence: TGTGCCACCAGCAGCAGACAGGGGACGACGGGTGCTTTCTTT.

Only a few counts were recorded for this clone. V gene TRBV27 combines with J gene TRBJ2-7; D might be TRBD1 or TRBD2, each matching 5 bases. The CDR3 contains 15 residues. Trimming cost V 6 bases and J 3 bases, with 18 bases left between them. Germline lookup yields CDR1 MNHEY and CDR2 SMNVEV (reference sequence). The CDR3 region is CASRSYRDAYYEQYF. The CDR3 coding sequence is TGTGCCAGCAGGTCGTACCGGGACGCCTACTACGAGCAGTACTTC.

The chain has TRBV4-3 and TRBJ1-4, with 8 bases identical to TRBD1. Per the germline V gene, CDR1 is LGHNA and CDR2 is YSLEER. The CDR3 is 16 residues long. Trimming removed 3 bases from V and 0 bases from J; junction bases left unmatched: 3. CDR3 DNA: TGCGCCAGCAGCCAGGGACAGGCGTCAACTAATGAAAAACTGTTTTTT. Translating gives CASSQGQASTNEKLFF.

The V and J genes are TRBV11-2 and TRBJ2-2, with no clear D. Germline-derived CDR1 and CDR2 are SGHAT and FQNNGV. Trimming removed 1 base at V and 6 bases at J, with 18 bases between. The CDR3 has 17 amino acids. CDR3 protein: CASSLGTNPKGPGELFF. The CDR3 coding sequence is TGTGCCAGCAGCTTAGGTACGAATCCCAAAGGACCCGGGGAGCTGTTTTTT.

The chain combines TRBV30 with TRBJ1-1; maybe TRBD1 (5 bases). Trimming stripped 4 bases from V and 2 bases from J, with 11 bases between. The CDR3 is 13 amino acids. CDR1 is GTSNPN, CDR2 SVGIG, per germline (reference sequence). CDR3 loop: CAWNSGVNTEAFF. The CDR3 DNA is TGTGCCTGGAATTCGGGGGTCAACACTGAAGCTTTCTTT.

This chain connects TRBV2 to TRBJ2-1; D uncertain. The germline V and J ends were trimmed by 7 bases and 2 bases, with 9 bases remaining between them. Per germline, CDR1 SNHLY and CDR2 FYNNEI. The CDR3 extends over 13 amino acids. CDR3 protein: CASMPSPYNEQFF. The DNA for the CDR3 is TGTGCCAGCATGCCCTCACCCTACAATGAGCAGTTCTTC.

The chain uses TRBV19 and TRBJ2-1; 9 bases map to TRBD2. CDR1 is LNHDA, CDR2 SQIVND, per germline (reference sequence). The CDR3 length is 16 residues. V lost 2 bases, J lost 6 bases, and 8 bases stayed unmatched. The CDR3 sequence: CASSIYGGRASNEQFF. The CDR3 nucleotides are TGTGCCAGTAGTATATACGGCGGGAGGGCCTCCAATGAGCAGTTCTTC.

This chain connects TRBV4-1 to TRBJ1-1; tentatively, D is TRBD1 (5 bases). The CDR3 is made up of 16 amino acids. CDR1 is MGHRA, CDR2 YSYEKL, per germline. The V end lost 3 bases, the J end lost 0 bases, and 14 bases lay between the germline ends. CDR3 DNA sequence: TGCGCCAGCAGCCAGGGGTACAGGCGGATGAACACTGAAGCTTTCTTT. This gives the protein CASSQGYRRMNTEAFF.

The chain is built from TRBV19 and TRBJ2-7; the match to TRBD2 covers 7 bases. Looked up from germline, CDR1 is LNHDA and CDR2 is SQIVND (reference sequence). The CDR3 has 13 residues. V shed 7 bases and J 6 bases; nucleotides not matched to a gene: 9. DNA of the CDR3: TGTGCCAGTACCCCGGATCCGGGAGGCGAGCAGTACTTC. This translates into CASTPDPGGEQYF.

The chain couples TRBV7-2 to TRBJ2-5; D not certain. Germline CDR1 is SGHTA and CDR2 is FQGNSA. The CDR3 runs 15 residues. V was shortened by 4 bases and J by 5 bases, with 17 bases between the two germline ends. CDR3 protein: CASSSSLPSSETQYF. CDR3 nucleotides: TGTGCCAGCAGCTCGAGCCTCCCTAGTTCGGAGACCCAGTACTTC.